This is a list of T cell receptor beta chains from one sample in a study of T cells in Graves' hyperthyroidism and ophthalmopathy. Each CDR3 protein is one row after TCRdb ran MiXCR on the multiplex PCR reads. The sample shows a few hundred thousand distinct CDR3 sequences, approximately 22% of them seen only once. The sequencing sample was made of blood. The receptors derive from a woman aged 70 to 79 with Graves' ophthalmopathy. Both conserved end residues are part of each CDR3. Each record gives: J gene, CDR3 length, clone size, V gene, D gene, CDR3 DNA, CDR3 protein. A D gene is named only where the DNA matches it firmly. Rows give clone size only sometimes, using once, few, many, or a class for an expanded clone.

TRBJ1-1	13	NA	TRBV7-7	NA	TGTGCTAGCAGCGCCTCAGTGAACACTGAAGCTTTCTTT	CASSASVNTEAFF
TRBJ2-7	18	NA	TRBV7-9	TRBD2	TGTGCCAGCAGCGACCGAACAGGGCCCGGGACTAGGTTCTCCGAGCAGTACTTC	CASSDRTGPGTRFSEQYF
TRBJ1-5	16	NA	TRBV6-2/TRBV6-3	NA	TGTGCCAGCAGTTACATGGACTTATATAGCAATCAGCCCCAGCATTTT	CASSYMDLYSNQPQHF
TRBJ2-1	15	few	TRBV29-1	NA	TGCAGCGTTGAAGGGGCAGAGCACTCCTACAATGAGCAGTTCTTC	CSVEGAEHSYNEQFF
TRBJ2-2	16	NA	TRBV5-1	TRBD1	TGCGCCAGCAGCTCGGGACAGTCCTGGGACACCGGGGAGCTGTTTTTT	CASSSGQSWDTGELFF
TRBJ2-7	14	NA	TRBV7-6	NA	TGTGCCAGCAGCTTAGCCCCCCTGGGGGACGAGCAGTACTTC	CASSLAPLGDEQYF
TRBJ1-3	18	once	TRBV27	TRBD1	TGTGCCAGCAGTTTAGAAGCACCGGGACAGGGTTATGGAAACACCATATATTTT	CASSLEAPGQGYGNTIYF
TRBJ1-6	13	NA	TRBV30	NA	TGTGCCTGGAGTGAGTCGCAAAATTCACCCCTCCACTTT	CAWSESQNSPLHF
TRBJ2-2	17	many	TRBV27	TRBD2	TGTGCCAGCAGAACCTCGGGACTAGCGGGAGTCACCGGGGAGCTGTTTTTT	CASRTSGLAGVTGELFF
TRBJ2-7	17	NA	TRBV7-9	TRBD2	TGTGCCAGCAGCTTAGCGGGGAGTAGCGGGAGATCCGGGGAGCAGTACTTC	CASSLAGSSGRSGEQYF
TRBJ2-5	14	few	TRBV20-1	TRBD2	TGCAGTGCTGGCCCGCGGGGGGCTCAAGAGACCCAGTACTTC	CSAGPRGAQETQYF
TRBJ1-5	17	few	TRBV3-1	NA	TGTGCCAGCAGCCAAGTTTTGGGGGGGGCAATGAATCAGCCCCAGCATTTT	CASSQVLGGAMNQPQHF
TRBJ1-2	15	NA	TRBV6-2/TRBV6-3	NA	TGTGCCAGCAGTTTCTCGACAGGCGCCAACTATGGCTACACCTTC	CASSFSTGANYGYTF
TRBJ1-1	14	many	TRBV12-3/TRBV12-4	TRBD1	TGTGCCAGCAGTCCGACGGGACAGAGCACTGAAGCTTTCTTT	CASSPTGQSTEAFF
TRBJ2-1	14	few	TRBV5-4	TRBD2	TGTGCCAGCAGTTTTCCCGGGACTAGTAATGAGCAGTTCTTC	CASSFPGTSNEQFF
TRBJ1-5	17	many	TRBV6-1	TRBD1	TGTGCCAGCAGTCAACGGCGGGACAGGGGTCGCAATCAGCCCCAGCATTTT	CASSQRRDRGRNQPQHF
TRBJ1-4	13	few	TRBV19	TRBD1	TGTGCCAGTAGTGACAGGGAAGGTGAAAAACTGTTTTTT	CASSDREGEKLFF
TRBJ1-5	15	few	TRBV15	NA	TGTGCCACCAGCAGACAACAGATTAGCAATCAGCCCCAGCATTTT	CATSRQQISNQPQHF